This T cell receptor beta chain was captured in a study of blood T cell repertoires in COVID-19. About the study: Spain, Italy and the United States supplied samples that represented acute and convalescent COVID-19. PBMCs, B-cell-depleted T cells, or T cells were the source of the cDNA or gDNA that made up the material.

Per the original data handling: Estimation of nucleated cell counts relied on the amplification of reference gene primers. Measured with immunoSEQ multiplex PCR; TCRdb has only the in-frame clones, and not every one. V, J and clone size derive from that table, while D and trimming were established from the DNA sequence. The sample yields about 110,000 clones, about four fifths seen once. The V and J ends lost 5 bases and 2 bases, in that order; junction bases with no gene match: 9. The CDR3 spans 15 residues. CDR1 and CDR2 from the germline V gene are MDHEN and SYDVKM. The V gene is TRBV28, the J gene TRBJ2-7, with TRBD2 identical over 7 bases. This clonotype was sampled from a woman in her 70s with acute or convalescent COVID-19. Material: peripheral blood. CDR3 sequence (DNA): TGTGCCAGCAGTCGAGGCGGGAGTCGTCCCTACGAGCAGTACTTC. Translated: CASSRGGSRPYEQYF.